This TCR beta chain was sequenced during a study of T cell repertoires in cytomegalovirus infection. For this clonotype: Its antigen is undetermined.

The ends were cut back, 3 bases at V and 4 bases at J, with 24 bases in the middle. The CDR3 contains 17 residues. The germline CDR1 and CDR2 sequences are SQVTM and ANQGSEA. Each CDR3 protein gets one entry after TCRdb re-called the reads with MiXCR. This sample carries about 770,000 distinct CDR3 sequences, roughly 29% of them seen once, and the ten largest clones take roughly 14%. The specimen was cultured CD8+ T cells from PBMCs, collected from culture after CMV antigen stimulation. This clonotype was sampled from a human donor in good health (CMV status not recorded). Some clones in this sample may be carry-over from other donors' samples. The chain couples TRBV29-1 to TRBJ1-2; D call uncertain. CDR3 residues: CSVEHLGPDTPGYGYTF. For the CDR3, the DNA is TGCAGCGTTGAGCATCTAGGGCCCGACACGCCAGGCTATGGCTACACCTTC.